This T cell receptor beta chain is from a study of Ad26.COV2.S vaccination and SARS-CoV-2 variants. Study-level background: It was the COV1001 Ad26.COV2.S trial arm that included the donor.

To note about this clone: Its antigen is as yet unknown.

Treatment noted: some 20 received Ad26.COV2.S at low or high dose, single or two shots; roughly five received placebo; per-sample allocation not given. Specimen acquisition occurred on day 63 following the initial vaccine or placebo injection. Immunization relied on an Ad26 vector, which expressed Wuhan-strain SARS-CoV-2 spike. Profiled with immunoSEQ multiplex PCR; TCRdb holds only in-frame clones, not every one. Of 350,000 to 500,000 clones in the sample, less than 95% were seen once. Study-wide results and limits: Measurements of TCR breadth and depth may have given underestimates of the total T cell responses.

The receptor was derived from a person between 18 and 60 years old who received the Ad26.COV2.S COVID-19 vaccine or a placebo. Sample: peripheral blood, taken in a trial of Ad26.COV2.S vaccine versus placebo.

The CDR3 loop reads CAISESGGASQETQYF. In DNA form, the CDR3 reads TGTGCCATCAGTGAGTCCGGGGGTGCGAGCCAAGAGACCCAGTACTTC. The chain combines TRBV10-3 with TRBJ2-5; D possibly corresponds to TRBD2 (6 bases). CDR1 and CDR2 from the germline V gene are ENHRY and SYGVKD. The CDR3 has 16 residues. The V end was cut by 0 bases, the J end by 1 base, with 12 bases between.